These 30 T cell receptor beta chains were all obtained from the same sample, sequenced in a study of T cell repertoires in cytomegalovirus infection (dated by TCRdb to between 2018 and 2020). The treatment or condition label of this sample denotes: in vitro stimulation with specific CMV peptide epitopes to enrich CMV-specific T cells. No antigen is known for these receptors. The sequencer listed for this sample is Illumina HiSeq 1500. TCRdb cleaned the public reads at Q25 with fastp, built clones with MiXCR and kept in-frame beta chains. One record per CDR3 amino acid sequence lists the most common genes and DNA. The sample table shows about 770,000 distinct CDR3 sequences, and about 28% are seen once. The ten largest clones represent around 14% of the sample. The sequences come from cultured CD8+ T cells from PBMCs, collected from culture after CMV antigen stimulation. The receptors here all came from a human donor in good health (CMV status not recorded). Some clones in this sample may be carry-over from other donors' samples.

This clonotype was seen only a few times. J is TRBJ1-3 and V is TRBV7-2; 7 nucleotides agree with TRBD1. The trim removed 3 bases at V and 7 bases at J, leaving 12 bases unmatched. The germline V gene encodes CDR1 SGHTA and CDR2 FQGNSA. The CDR3 sequence is 16 residues long. CDR3 coding DNA: TGTGCCAGCAGCTTCCCCGGACAGGCGGTCTTTAACACCATATATTTT. It encodes CASSFPGQAVFNTIYF. Full variable domain (remainder filled in from reference TRBV7-2 and TRBJ1-3): GAGVSQSPSNKVTEKGKDVELRCDPISGHTALYWYRQSLGQGLEFLIYFQGNSAPDKSGLPSDRFSAERTGGSVSTLTIQRTQQEDSAVYLCASSFPGQAVFNTIYFGEGSWLTVV.

This chain uses TRBV4-3 with TRBJ1-1; perhaps TRBD1 as D (5 bases). Germline CDR1 LGHNA, CDR2 YSLEER. Deletions cut 4 bases from V and 4 bases from J, with 10 bases between. The CDR3 extends over 13 amino acids. The CDR3 nucleotides are TGCGCCAGCAGCCGGAGGGGAAGCACTGAAGCTTTCTTT. Encoded protein: CASSRRGSTEAFF.

This clonotype turned up a few times. V usage is TRBV7-9 and J usage is TRBJ2-2; possibly TRBD1 for D (5 bases). V was trimmed by 1 base and J by 0 bases, leaving 12 bases between them. Germline CDR1 SEHNR, CDR2 FQNEAQ (reference sequence). The CDR3 runs 17 residues. The CDR3 DNA reads as TGTGCCAGCAGCTTAGTTGGGGCAAATTCGAACACCGGGGAGCTGTTTTTT. This gives the protein CASSLVGANSNTGELFF. Drawing the rest from reference TRBV7-9 and TRBJ2-2, the complete variable domain is DTGVSQNPRHKITKRGQNVTFRCDPISEHNRLYWYRQTLGQGPEFLTYFQNEAQLEKSRLLSDRFSAERPKGSFSTLEIQRTEQGDSAMYLCASSLVGANSNTGELFFGEGSRLTVL.

This clonotype was counted a few times. The chain carries TRBV7-9 and TRBJ2-4, with a possible D match to TRBD1 (5 bases). Trimming took 4 bases from V and 3 from J, leaving 13 bases between them. CDR1 is SEHNR, CDR2 FQNEAQ, per germline (reference sequence). The CDR3 extends over 15 amino acids. The chain's CDR3 is CASSSGQGNKNIQYF. The CDR3 bases are TGTGCCAGCAGCTCCGGGCAGGGTAACAAAAACATTCAGTACTTC.

This clonotype was seen repeatedly, ten times or more. V is TRBV7-2 and J is TRBJ2-2; 8 bases map to TRBD2. Germline V gene sequence: CDR1 SGHTA, CDR2 FQGNSA. CDR3 size: 16 residues. V gave up 3 bases and J gave up 6 bases; unmatched junction bases: 9. This chain's CDR3 is CASSFDGGARAGELFF. DNA of the CDR3: TGTGCCAGCAGCTTTGACGGGGGGGCGAGGGCCGGGGAGCTGTTTTTT.

The chain combines TRBV6-4 with TRBJ1-5, with a possible D match to TRBD1 (6 bases). Per germline, CDR1 MRHNA and CDR2 SNTAGT. The CDR3 has 13 residues. Trimming cost V 3 bases and J 6 bases, with 9 bases left between them. The CDR3, as DNA: TGTGCCAGCAGTGAAGAGGGGGTTCAGCCCCAGCATTTT. As protein: CASSEEGVQPQHF.

As regards this clonotype: The CDR3 does not close with the conserved phenylalanine or tryptophan, likely indicating a read error. The J gene is TRBJ1-2, the V gene TRBV15, with 10 bases that match TRBD1. The germline gives CDR1 LNHNV, CDR2 YYDKDF (reference sequence). The CDR3 loop spans 16 amino acids. The V segment lost 8 bases and the J segment 5 bases; nucleotides outside the gene matches: 14. CDR3 residues: CATAPPGTGAEYGYTI. The CDR3 region has the DNA TGTGCCACCGCCCCCCCCGGGACAGGGGCGGAGTATGGCTACACCATC.

This rearrangement joins TRBV10-3 to TRBJ2-3, with 12 bases fitting TRBD2. The junction had 11 bases not matched to a gene; V was cut back by 3 bases and J by 10 bases. Germline V gene lookup returns CDR1 ENHRY and CDR2 SYGVKD. The CDR3 has 16 residues. The DNA of the CDR3 is TGTGCCATCAGTGATATACTAGCGGGGGGCAAGGTACCGCAGTATTTT. This codes for CAISDILAGGKVPQYF.

J is TRBJ1-2 and V is TRBV12-3 or TRBV12-4, with D hard to call. The CDR3 has 13 residues. V lost 5 bases, J lost 8 bases, and 15 bases lay in between. The CDR3 loop reads CASSAGPQAGYTF. The DNA of the CDR3 is TGTGCCAGCAGTGCCGGCCCCCAAGCGGGCTACACCTTC.

This clonotype turned up a few times. The V and J genes are TRBV11-2 and TRBJ2-1; a weak D match, TRBD1 (6 bases). Looked up from germline, CDR1 is SGHAT and CDR2 is FQNNGV. This CDR3 has 14 residues. The V end was cut by 5 bases, the J end by 4 bases, with 12 bases between. The CDR3 loop is CASSGGQPYNEQFF. The CDR3 nucleotides are TGTGCCAGCAGCGGCGGACAGCCATACAATGAGCAGTTCTTC.

This sequence joins TRBV6-5 and TRBJ2-1; TRBD1 is a possible D gene (5 bases). V lost 0 bases and J lost 7, with 10 bases in between. Germline V gives CDR1 MNHEY, CDR2 SVGAGI. The CDR3 is made up of 14 amino acids. Here the CDR3 DNA reads TGTGCCAGCAGTTACTCGAATCAGGGAAATGAGCAGTTCTTC. Residues: CASSYSNQGNEQFF.

This clonotype was observed once. The rearrangement joins TRBV2 to TRBJ2-5; 8 bases align to TRBD1. Germline assignment: CDR1 SNHLY and CDR2 FYNNEI. The CDR3 spans 16 residues. J was trimmed by 2 bases and V by 3 bases; bases with no gene match: 8. CDR3 residues: CASSEAQGTGQETQYF. The CDR3 nucleotides read TGTGCCAGCAGTGAGGCCCAAGGGACAGGACAAGAGACCCAGTACTTC.

The J gene is TRBJ2-3, the V gene TRBV19; possible D gene TRBD2, 5 bases. With 10 bases removed from V and 2 bases from J, the gap between germline ends came to 7 bases. Per the germline V gene, CDR1 is LNHDA and CDR2 is SQIVND (reference sequence). The CDR3 length is 11 residues. CDR3 sequence: CAKEDTDTQYF. The CDR3 DNA follows: TGTGCCAAGGAGGACACAGATACGCAGTATTTT.

The sample holds a few counts of this clonotype. The chain combines TRBV5-1 with TRBJ2-1, with 9 bases aligning to TRBD2. Germline values: CDR1 SGHRS, CDR2 YFSETQ. This CDR3 spans 16 amino acids. The V and J ends lost 3 bases and 4 bases, in that order; junction bases with no gene match: 8. CDR3 in DNA: TGCGCCAGCAGCTACCTCGCGGGGGGGGCTTACAATGAGCAGTTCTTC. Its translation is CASSYLAGGAYNEQFF.

This sequence joins TRBV27 and TRBJ1-1; D call uncertain. CDR3 length: 12 residues. CDR1 and CDR2 from the germline V gene are MNHEY and SMNVEV (reference sequence). The V end lost 5 bases, the J end lost 2 bases, and 6 bases lay between the germline ends. CDR3 amino acids: CASSKRNTEAFF. The CDR3 region has the DNA TGTGCCAGCAGTAAGAGAAACACTGAAGCTTTCTTT.

This clonotype was seen a few times. V and J are TRBV27 and TRBJ1-6, with D unclear. The germline CDR1 and CDR2 sequences are MNHEY and SMNVEV (reference sequence). The CDR3 runs 13 residues. Trimming cost V 3 bases and J 10 bases, with 10 bases left between them. CDR3 amino acids: CASSLVGGSPLHF. The CDR3 region has the DNA TGTGCCAGCAGTTTGGTCGGAGGCTCACCCCTCCACTTT.

The chain combines TRBV6-1 with TRBJ2-1, with TRBD1 as a possible D gene (6 bases). The V and J ends lost 0 bases and 8 bases respectively, with 23 bases between them. The germline V gene has CDR1 MNHNS and CDR2 SASEGT. This CDR3 has 18 residues. CDR3 protein: CASSEAQGPRGLLDEQFF. The CDR3 nucleotides are TGTGCCAGCAGTGAAGCGCAGGGGCCTCGTGGATTATTGGATGAGCAGTTCTTC.

This clonotype was counted at least ten times. The rearrangement links TRBV14 to TRBJ2-2, with unresolved D. CDR1 is SGHDN and CDR2 is FVKESK in the germline V gene. Deletions cut 0 bases from V and 2 bases from J, with 16 bases between. This CDR3 contains 18 residues. The CDR3 reads CASSQDLPLDPNTGELFF. DNA for the CDR3: TGTGCCAGCAGCCAAGATCTTCCTCTGGACCCTAACACCGGGGAGCTGTTTTTT.

This clonotype has a handful of counts. The chain is built from TRBV13 and TRBJ2-5, with D possibly TRBD2 on 6 matching bases. This CDR3 has 15 residues. Trimming left V 6 bases short and J 2 bases short, with 16 bases between. Germline V CDR1 and CDR2: PRHDT, FYEKMQ (reference sequence). The CDR3 DNA sequence: TGTGCCAGCAGGCCCAGAGGAGGGTTGCAAGAGACCCAGTACTTC. This codes for CASRPRGGLQETQYF.

This chain uses TRBV20-1 with TRBJ2-1, with 7 bases fitting TRBD2. The germline V gene has CDR1 DFQATT and CDR2 SNEGSKA (reference sequence). The CDR3 consists of 15 residues. Trimming cost V 2 bases and J 6 bases; bases outside gene matches: 10. This CDR3 is CSARSIPGGRNEQFF. CDR3 DNA: TGCAGTGCTAGATCGATTCCGGGAGGTCGCAATGAGCAGTTCTTC.

This clonotype was observed a handful of times. The rearrangement joins TRBV7-8 to TRBJ1-1; D is unresolved. This CDR3 is built from 14 residues. Trimming cost V 5 bases and J 0 bases, with 10 bases left between them. Germline assignment: CDR1 SGHVS and CDR2 FQNEAQ. CDR3 DNA sequence: TGTGCCAGCAGCGTGACTCATATGAACACTGAAGCTTTCTTT. Residues: CASSVTHMNTEAFF.

In its sample, this clonotype was seen many times. The chain links TRBV6-5 to TRBJ2-3, with 7 bases that match TRBD2. The V and J ends lost 0 bases and 2 bases, in that order; junction bases with no gene match: 8. The CDR3 is 17 amino acids. Germline-derived CDR1 and CDR2 are MNHEY and SVGAGI. This CDR3 is CASSYSGTGGNTDTQYF. CDR3 DNA sequence: TGTGCCAGCAGTTACTCGGGGACGGGGGGTAACACAGATACGCAGTATTTT.

The genes are TRBV28 and TRBJ1-1; TRBD1 is a possible D gene (5 bases). This CDR3 contains 13 residues. Germline V gene lookup returns CDR1 MDHEN and CDR2 SYDVKM. Trimming removed 6 bases at V and 4 bases at J, with 12 bases between. The CDR3, as DNA: TGTGCCAGCAGCCAGGCAGGGATCACTGAAGCTTTCTTT. Translated: CASSQAGITEAFF.

Ten or more counts support this clonotype. The chain carries TRBV12-3 or TRBV12-4 and TRBJ2-1; 7 bases line up with TRBD2. The CDR3 has 14 amino acids. The V gene end was trimmed by 6 bases and the J gene end by 2 bases; junction bases not matched to a gene: 4. The CDR3 protein is CASSLSGPYNEQFF. Here the CDR3 DNA reads TGTGCCAGCAGCCTTAGCGGGCCCTACAATGAGCAGTTCTTC.

This chain connects TRBV4-1 to TRBJ2-3; 7 bases agree with TRBD1. The V and J ends lost 6 bases and 3 bases, in that order; junction bases with no gene match: 9. CDR3 length equals 15 residues. The germline V gene encodes CDR1 MGHRA and CDR2 YSYEKL. CDR3 sequence reads: CASRTGMWETDTQYF. In nucleotides, the CDR3 is TGCGCCAGCAGGACAGGGATGTGGGAGACAGATACGCAGTATTTT.

The rearrangement uses TRBV12-3 or TRBV12-4 and TRBJ1-1; D may be TRBD1 (6 bases). The CDR3 consists of 16 residues. Trimming cost V 5 bases and J 0 bases, with 16 bases left between them. DNA of the CDR3: TGTGCCAGCAGTCCTCCCGATGACAGGTTGAACACTGAAGCTTTCTTT. Translation gives CASSPPDDRLNTEAFF.

This clonotype was seen a handful of times. The chain is built from TRBV19 and TRBJ1-1; no clear D gene. CDR1 and CDR2 from the germline V gene are LNHDA and SQIVND (reference sequence). The length of the CDR3 is 13 residues. V shed 7 bases and J shed 1 base, with 10 bases lying between them. CDR3 sequence reads: CASKAGRNTEAFF. The CDR3 region has the DNA TGTGCCAGTAAAGCCGGACGGAACACTGAAGCTTTCTTT. Supplemented by reference TRBV19 and TRBJ1-1, the full variable domain reads DGGITQSPKYLFRKEGQNVTLSCEQNLNHDAMYWYRQDPGQGLRLIYYSQIVNDFQKGDIAEGYSVSREKKESFPLTVTSAQKNPTAFYLCASKAGRNTEAFFGQGTRLTVV.

This clonotype has a handful of counts. This chain joins TRBV12-3 or TRBV12-4 and TRBJ2-3; no definite D call. The CDR3 covers 10 residues. The ends were cut back, 8 bases at V and 11 bases at J, with 11 bases in the middle. Here the CDR3 reads CASLGPMQYF. The CDR3 nucleotides read TGTGCCAGCCTGGGCCCCATGCAGTATTTT.

This clonotype was recorded a few times. The rearrangement uses TRBV19 and TRBJ2-3; D remains unclear. The CDR3 loop spans 14 amino acids. V dropped 5 bases and J dropped 0 bases, with 9 bases sitting between them. Germline V CDR1 and CDR2: LNHDA, SQIVND (reference sequence). The CDR3 reads CASSVLGSTDTQYF. The CDR3 DNA sequence: TGTGCCAGTAGTGTGTTGGGAAGCACAGATACGCAGTATTTT.

This clonotype has only a few counts. This rearrangement joins TRBV4-3 to TRBJ1-5, with a weak D call TRBD1 (5 bases). V dropped 0 bases and J dropped 0 bases, with 9 bases sitting between them. This CDR3 has 16 amino acids. Per germline, CDR1 LGHNA and CDR2 YSLEER. The CDR3: CASSQDLTDSNQPQHF. Here the CDR3 DNA reads TGCGCCAGCAGCCAAGACCTGACAGATAGCAATCAGCCCCAGCATTTT.